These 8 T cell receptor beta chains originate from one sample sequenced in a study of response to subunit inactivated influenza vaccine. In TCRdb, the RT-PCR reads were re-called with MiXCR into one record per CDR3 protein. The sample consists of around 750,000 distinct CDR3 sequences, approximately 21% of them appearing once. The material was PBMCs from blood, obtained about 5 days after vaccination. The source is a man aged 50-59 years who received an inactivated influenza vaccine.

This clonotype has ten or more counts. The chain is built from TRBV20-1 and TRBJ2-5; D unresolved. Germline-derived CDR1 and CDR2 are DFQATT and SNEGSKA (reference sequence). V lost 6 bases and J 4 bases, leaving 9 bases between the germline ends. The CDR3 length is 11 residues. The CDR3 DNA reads TGCAGTGCCCCCTACAGAGAGACCCAGTACTTC. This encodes CSAPYRETQYF.

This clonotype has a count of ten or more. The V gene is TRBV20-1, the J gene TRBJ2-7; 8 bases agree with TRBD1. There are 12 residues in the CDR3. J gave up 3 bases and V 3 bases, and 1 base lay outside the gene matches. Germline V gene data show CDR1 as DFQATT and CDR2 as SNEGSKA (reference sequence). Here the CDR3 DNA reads TGCAGTGCTAGGGACAGGGTCTACGAGCAGTACTTC. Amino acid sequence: CSARDRVYEQYF.

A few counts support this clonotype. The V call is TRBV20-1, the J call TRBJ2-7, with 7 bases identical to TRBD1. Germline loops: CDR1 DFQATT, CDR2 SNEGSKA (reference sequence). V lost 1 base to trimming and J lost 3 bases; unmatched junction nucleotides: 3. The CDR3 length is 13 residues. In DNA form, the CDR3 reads TGCAGTGCTAGAGTCCGGGACAGCTACGAGCAGTACTTC. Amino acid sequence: CSARVRDSYEQYF.

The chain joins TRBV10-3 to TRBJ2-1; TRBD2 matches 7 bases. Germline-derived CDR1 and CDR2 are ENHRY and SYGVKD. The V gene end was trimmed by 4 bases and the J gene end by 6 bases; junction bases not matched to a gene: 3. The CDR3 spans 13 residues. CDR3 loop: CAISGGGFNEQFF. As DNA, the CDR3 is TGTGCCATCAGTGGGGGGGGGTTCAATGAGCAGTTCTTC.

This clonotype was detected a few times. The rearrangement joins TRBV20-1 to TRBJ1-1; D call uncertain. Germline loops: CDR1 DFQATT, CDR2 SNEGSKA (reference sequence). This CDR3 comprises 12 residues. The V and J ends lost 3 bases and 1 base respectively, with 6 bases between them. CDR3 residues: CSARGWNTEAFF. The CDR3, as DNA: TGCAGTGCTAGGGGGTGGAACACTGAAGCTTTCTTT.

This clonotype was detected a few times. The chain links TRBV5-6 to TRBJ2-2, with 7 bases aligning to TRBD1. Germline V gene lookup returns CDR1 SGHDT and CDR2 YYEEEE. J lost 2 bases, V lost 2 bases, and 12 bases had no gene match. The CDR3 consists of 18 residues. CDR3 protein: CASSFNRGLSFNTGELFF. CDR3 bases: TGTGCCAGCAGCTTTAACAGGGGCTTGTCCTTTAACACCGGGGAGCTGTTTTTT.

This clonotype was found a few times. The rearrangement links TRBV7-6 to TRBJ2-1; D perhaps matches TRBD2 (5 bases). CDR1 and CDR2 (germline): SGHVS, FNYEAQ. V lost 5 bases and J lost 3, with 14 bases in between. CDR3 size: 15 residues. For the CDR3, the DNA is TGTGCCAGCAGCGAAGCAGAGGGCTTCTACAATGAGCAGTTCTTC. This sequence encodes CASSEAEGFYNEQFF.

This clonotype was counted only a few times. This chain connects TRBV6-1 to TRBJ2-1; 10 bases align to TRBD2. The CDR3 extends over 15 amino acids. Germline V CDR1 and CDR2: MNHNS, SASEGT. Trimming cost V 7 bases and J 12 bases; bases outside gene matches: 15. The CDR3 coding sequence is TGTGCCAGCACACCACAGGGAAGGACTAGCGGCGCGCAGTTCTTC. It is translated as CASTPQGRTSGAQFF.